This TCR beta chain was identified during a study of PD-1 blockade in classical Hodgkin lymphoma. General study results and limits: Reports described newly diagnosed patients as having lower baseline TCR diversity than healthy donors. Prior therapy or disease activity may underlie the repertoire differences, whose causes remain undefined.

For this clone: Antigen: not known.

Time point specified: newly diagnosed, previously untreated cHL patient sample. By magnetic negative selection, CD4+ T cells were purified from thawed PBMCs. Newly diagnosed, untreated classical Hodgkin lymphoma PBMCs provided comparison. The germline gives CDR1 SGHRS, CDR2 YFSETQ. With 5 bases clipped from V and 6 bases from J, the junction kept 5 bases outside the gene matches. This CDR3 region has 12 residues. Assay: immunoSEQ multiplex PCR; the TCRdb copy retains only in-frame clones and omits some. The sample yields about 25,000 clones, 91% seen once. Material for sequencing was CD4+ T cells from blood. This sequence joins TRBV5-1 and TRBJ2-7; 7 bases match TRBD1. The receptor comes from a human donor with classical Hodgkin lymphoma. CDR3 in amino acids: CASSLGGLEQYF. CDR3 nucleotide sequence: TGCGCCAGCAGTTTAGGGGGCCTCGAGCAGTACTTC.